A selection of T cell receptor beta chains follows, all from one sample in a study of memory CD4+ T cells and cytomegalovirus serostatus. TCRdb's copy holds only in-frame clones and misses some; the assay was immunoSEQ multiplex PCR. The table includes some 26,000 clones, more than 70% detected once. The source material was memory CD4+ T cells from blood. The receptors shown here come from an adult in good health and CMV-seronegative. Both conserved end residues are trimmed from each CDR3.

v_call	j_call	cdr3_aa
TRBV5-1	TRBJ1-6	ASSLGPGQRGRNNSPLH
TRBV10-3	TRBJ1-1	AISESERGGTEAF
TRBV4-3	TRBJ1-2	ASSQDMAVHYGYT
TRBV5-1	TRBJ1-2	ASSSSGQGIYGYT
TRBV7-2	TRBJ1-5	ASSLYRENQPQH
TRBV10-3	TRBJ2-2	AISPRGLGDGELF
TRBV5-1	TRBJ1-1	ASQREGGSNTEAF
TRBV11-2	TRBJ1-6	ASSFGGSPLH
TRBV7-9	TRBJ1-1	ASSLVHTEAF
TRBV11-2	TRBJ2-7	ASSSTGTGNYEQY
TRBV9	TRBJ2-1	ASSGRLAGAYNEQF
TRBV2	TRBJ2-5	ASSESVQETQY